This T cell receptor beta chain is from a study of control samples from healthy donors and cancer patients. Clones were sequenced by immunoSEQ multiplex PCR, and TCRdb holds only the in-frame ones, with some missing. The sample consists of 25,000 to 30,000 clones, 80% to 90% of them appearing once. This clonotype originated in a woman aged 40-49 years with lung cancer. Sequenced material: PBMCs.

In DNA form, the CDR3 reads TGCAGTGCTAAGATCAACACTGAAGCTTTCTTT. Encoded protein: CSAKINTEAFF. The genes are TRBV20-1 and TRBJ1-1; no clear D. The CDR3 is made up of 11 amino acids. V lost 4 bases and J lost 2, with 5 bases in between. Germline V gene sequence: CDR1 DFQATT, CDR2 SNEGSKA (reference sequence).